The sequence of this T cell receptor (beta chain) was determined in a study of T cells in Graves' hyperthyroidism and ophthalmopathy. Study observations and caveats: A model of 13 V-J pairs discriminated ophthalmopathy from stable hyperthyroidism. Model predictions of ophthalmopathy came a median approximately 6.5 months before onset. Most thyroid-expanded clonotypes above 0.001 were also found in blood.

This clonotype has ten or more counts. Its target is not known. Amplification of TCR beta CDR3 regions used RNA as the template. The study used the HTBI primer set for a first-round RT-PCR of the TCR CDR3. TCRdb independently ran MiXCR on the multiplex PCR reads; one entry per CDR3 protein. The table shows fewer than 350,000 distinct CDR3 sequences, with 10% to 15% occurring only once. Lactation, pregnancy, other autoimmune disease or uncontrolled infection led to exclusion of patients. The CDR3 has 16 amino acids. The trim removed 4 bases at V and 1 base at J, leaving 8 bases unmatched. Germline CDR1 is KGHSH and CDR2 is LQKENI.

The chain joins TRBV18 to TRBJ1-1; 8 bases fit TRBD1. Source material: blood. This clonotype originated in a woman aged 25 to 39 with Graves' hyperthyroidism that later progressed to Graves' ophthalmopathy. The CDR3, as DNA: TGTGCCAGCTCACGGAGACAGGGGACGACGAACACTGAAGCTTTCTTT. As protein: CASSRRQGTTNTEAFF.